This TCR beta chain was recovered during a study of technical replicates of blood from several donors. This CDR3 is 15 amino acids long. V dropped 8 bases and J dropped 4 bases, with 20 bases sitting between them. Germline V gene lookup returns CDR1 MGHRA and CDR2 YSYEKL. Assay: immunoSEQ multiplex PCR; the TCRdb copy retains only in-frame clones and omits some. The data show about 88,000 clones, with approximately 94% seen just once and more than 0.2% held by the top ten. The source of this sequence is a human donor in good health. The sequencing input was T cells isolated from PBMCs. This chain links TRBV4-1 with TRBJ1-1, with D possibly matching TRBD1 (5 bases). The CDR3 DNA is TGCGCCAGCTTTTCACTGGGGCAGGGTGGCACTGAAGCTTTCTTT. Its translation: CASFSLGQGGTEAFF.